A selection of T cell receptor beta chains follows, all from one sample in a study of cytomegalovirus exposure and HLA in healthy donors. Data came from immunoSEQ multiplex PCR; TCRdb stores just in-frame clones and leaves some out. The profile shows some 180,000 clones, 65% to 85% of them singletons. Material: PBMCs. The receptors originated from a girl between 5 and 17 years old in good health and CMV-seropositive. The CDR3 runs from the conserved cysteine through the conserved F or W.

J,V,CDR3
TRBJ2-5,TRBV18,CASSPQASARQGLQETQYF
TRBJ1-5,TRBV7-8,CASSLEGEIGNQPQHF
TRBJ1-1,TRBV5-1,CASSLGREGTEAFF
TRBJ1-4,TRBV5-8,CASSWSPNEKLFF
TRBJ1-1,TRBV2,CASLDRASLSEAFF
TRBJ1-3,TRBV7-2,CASSLDRGNTIYF
TRBJ1-3,TRBV5-6,CASSLQVNSGNTIYF
TRBJ2-7,TRBV15,CATSKAGLAGPYEQYF
TRBJ1-3,TRBV30,CASSSQVNTIYF
TRBJ1-1,TRBV19,CASSHPGGNTEAFF
TRBJ1-3,TRBV7-9,CASSLIENTIYF
TRBJ1-1,TRBV6-5,CASSTGDSLKTEAFF
TRBJ2-7,TRBV11-2,CASSAQTSTAYEQYF
TRBJ2-7,TRBV2,CASIKAGERYEQYF
TRBJ1-2,TRBV7-9,CASSLDLGFRGYTF
TRBJ1-4,TRBV7-9,CASSLAGTDEKLFF
TRBJ2-3,TRBV14,CASSQDRRGTDTQYF
TRBJ1-5,TRBV6-5,CASSYSSPGEGQPQHF
TRBJ2-1,TRBV7-3,CASSAYLAGSYNEQFF
TRBJ2-1,TRBV2,CASSEQGHEQFF
TRBJ2-5,TRBV18,CASSPSIGQGLGETQYF
TRBJ2-1,TRBV9,CASSPLAGERSEQFF
TRBJ1-1,TRBV6-5,CASSRGTQNTEAFF
TRBJ2-2,TRBV7-9,CASSPWDRVNTGELFF
TRBJ2-3,TRBV2,CASSRLAGLDTQYF
TRBJ2-3,TRBV4-1,CASSQGWGTDSTDTQYF
TRBJ1-2,TRBV11-2,CASSLVSRDREGYTF
TRBJ2-5,TRBV5-4,CASSSPSGTEETQYF
TRBJ2-3,TRBV12-5,CASGMILREEGTDTQYF
TRBJ1-1,TRBV19,CASSSSGNTEAFF
TRBJ2-7,TRBV10-1,CASSEYVVRGAYEQYF
TRBJ1-2,TRBV15,CATSRLGQGDYGYTF
TRBJ2-1,TRBV9,CASSSWGGGLNEQFF
TRBJ1-1,TRBV5-1,CASSLGQGWNTEAFF